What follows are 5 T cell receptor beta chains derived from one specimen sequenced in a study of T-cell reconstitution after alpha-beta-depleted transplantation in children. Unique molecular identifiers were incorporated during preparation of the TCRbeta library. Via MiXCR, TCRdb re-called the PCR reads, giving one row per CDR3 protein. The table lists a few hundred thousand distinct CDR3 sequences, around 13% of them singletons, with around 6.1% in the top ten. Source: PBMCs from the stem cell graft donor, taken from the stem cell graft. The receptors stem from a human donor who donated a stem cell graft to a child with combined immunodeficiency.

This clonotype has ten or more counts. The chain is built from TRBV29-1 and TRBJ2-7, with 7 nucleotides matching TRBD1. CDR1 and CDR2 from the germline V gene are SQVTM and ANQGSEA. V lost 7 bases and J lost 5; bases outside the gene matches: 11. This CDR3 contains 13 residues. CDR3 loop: CSAPLTGSNEQYF. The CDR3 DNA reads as TGCAGCGCTCCCTTGACAGGGTCCAACGAGCAGTACTTC.

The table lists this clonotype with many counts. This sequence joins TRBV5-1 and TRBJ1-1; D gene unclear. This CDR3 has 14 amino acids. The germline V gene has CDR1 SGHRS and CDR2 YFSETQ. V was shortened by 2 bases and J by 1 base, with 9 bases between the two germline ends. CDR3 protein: CASSFTVGNTEAFF. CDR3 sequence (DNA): TGCGCCAGCAGCTTCACGGTGGGGAACACTGAAGCTTTCTTT.

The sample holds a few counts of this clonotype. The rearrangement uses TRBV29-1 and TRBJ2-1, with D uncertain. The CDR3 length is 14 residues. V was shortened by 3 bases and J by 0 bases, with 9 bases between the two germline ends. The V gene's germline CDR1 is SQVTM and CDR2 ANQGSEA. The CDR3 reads CSVDITASYNEQFF. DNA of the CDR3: TGCAGCGTTGATATTACTGCCTCCTACAATGAGCAGTTCTTC.

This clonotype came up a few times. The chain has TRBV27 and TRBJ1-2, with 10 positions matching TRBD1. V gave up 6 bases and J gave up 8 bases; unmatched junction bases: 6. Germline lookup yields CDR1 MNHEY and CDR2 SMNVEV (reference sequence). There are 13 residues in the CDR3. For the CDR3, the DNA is TGTGCCAGCAGCCTCGGGACAGGGGTAGGCTACACCTTC. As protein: CASSLGTGVGYTF.

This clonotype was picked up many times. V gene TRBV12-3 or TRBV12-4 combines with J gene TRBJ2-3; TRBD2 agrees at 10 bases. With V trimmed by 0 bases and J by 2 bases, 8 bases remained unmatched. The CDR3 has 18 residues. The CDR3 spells CASSLAKSSGGYTDTQYF. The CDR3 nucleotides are TGTGCCAGCAGTTTAGCGAAGTCTAGCGGGGGATACACAGATACGCAGTATTTT.